Listed here is a single T cell receptor (beta chain). Its antigen is not known. These data come from a study of T cell responses to AZD1222 COVID-19 vaccine. Overall study findings and caveats: In the spike-specific TCR repertoire, nearly half reportedly target unmutated variant regions. Only after the peak T cell response were repertoires sampled.

This CDR3 contains 17 residues. Trimming left V 3 bases short and J 5 bases short, with 19 bases between. Germline loops: CDR1 LNHDA, CDR2 SQIVND (reference sequence). Some clones are missing from TCRdb's copy, which holds only in-frame ones; the method was immunoSEQ multiplex PCR. The data hold some 150,000 clones, with approximately 85% observed a single time. The sample was peripheral blood, taken 28 days after the second dose of the MenACWY control vaccine. The TCR sequence derives from an adult who received the MenACWY meningococcal vaccine as a control. The chain uses TRBV19 and TRBJ1-4; a weak D match, TRBD1 (5 bases). The CDR3 region has the DNA TGTGCCAGTAGTATGCCCCGTATCAGGGCACGAAATGAAAAACTGTTTTTT. It encodes CASSMPRIRARNEKLFF.